These 22 T cell receptor beta chains share one sample of origin, sequenced in a study of shared clonotypes between healthy human individuals. Sequenced by immunoSEQ multiplex PCR; TCRdb stores in-frame clones only, minus some. The data contain 400,000 or so clones, 96% of them seen just once; the ten biggest clones take up more than 0.3%. Sequenced input: memory CD8+ T cells sorted from blood. Indicated subset: CD45RO+ cells pooled with CCR7-negative TemRA cells. These receptors all come from a young man in good health.

V usage is TRBV28 and J usage is TRBJ1-1; tentative D call: TRBD1 (5 bases). V was shortened by 0 bases and J by 4 bases, with 9 bases between the two germline ends. Per the germline V gene, CDR1 is MDHEN and CDR2 is SYDVKM. The CDR3 is made up of 14 amino acids. The CDR3 region has the DNA TGTGCCAGCAGTTTATGGGGGGGTTCCACTGAAGCTTTCTTT. Translated, it gives CASSLWGGSTEAFF. Combining the CDR3 with reference TRBV28 and TRBJ1-1 gives the whole variable domain DVKVTQSSRYLVKRTGEKVFLECVQDMDHENMFWYRQDPGLGLRLIYFSYDVKMKEKGDIPEGYSVSREKKERFSLILESASTNQTSMYLCASSLWGGSTEAFFGQGTRLTVV.

V and J are TRBV18 and TRBJ2-7; tentative D call: TRBD2 (5 bases). The CDR3 contains 14 residues. Germline CDR1 and CDR2: KGHSH and LQKENI. The V gene lost 1 base and the J gene lost 2 bases, with 9 bases spanning the gap. CDR3 sequence: CASSPQERTYEQYF. The CDR3 DNA follows: TGTGCCAGCTCACCACAGGAGCGGACCTACGAGCAGTACTTC.

This chain connects TRBV5-6 to TRBJ2-7; 8 bases agree with TRBD1. This CDR3 comprises 13 residues. Germline CDR1 reads SGHDT; CDR2 reads YYEEEE. The V segment lost 3 bases and the J segment 5 bases; nucleotides outside the gene matches: 4. CDR3 sequence reads: CASSSDRVDEQYF. In DNA, the CDR3 is TGTGCCAGCAGCTCGGACAGGGTCGACGAGCAGTACTTC. The variable domain in full, completed from reference TRBV5-6 and TRBJ2-7, reads DAGVTQSPTHLIKTRGQQVTLRCSPKSGHDTVSWYQQALGQGPQFIFQYYEEEERQRGNFPDRFSGHQFPNYSSELNVNALLLGDSALYLCASSSDRVDEQYFGPGTRLTVT.

V and J are TRBV11-2 and TRBJ2-3; 7 nucleotides align to TRBD1. In germline, CDR1 is SGHAT, CDR2 FQNNGV. The V segment lost 2 bases and the J segment 4 bases; nucleotides outside the gene matches: 3. The length of the CDR3 is 14 residues. The CDR3 sequence is CASSLRGGADTQYF. The CDR3 DNA reads TGTGCCAGCAGCTTACGAGGGGGCGCAGATACGCAGTATTTT.

The chain joins TRBV5-4 to TRBJ2-7; weak D call: TRBD2 (6 bases). V was trimmed by 3 bases and J by 6 bases, leaving 19 bases between them. CDR3 length: 15 residues. Germline CDR1 is SGHNT and CDR2 is YYREEE (reference sequence). The CDR3 here is CASSSLGREAGEQYF. The CDR3 region has the DNA TGTGCCAGCAGCTCCCTAGGAAGGGAGGCGGGCGAGCAGTACTTC.

A single count supports this clone. The rearrangement uses TRBV7-8 and TRBJ2-5, with 7 bases aligning to TRBD2. The CDR3 contains 15 residues. Germline loops: CDR1 SGHVS, CDR2 FQNEAQ. J gave up 2 bases and V 6 bases, and 9 bases lay outside the gene matches. The CDR3 loop is CASSRRGGRQETQYF. CDR3 coding DNA: TGTGCCAGCAGTCGTAGGGGCGGGAGACAAGAGACCCAGTACTTC.

The CDR3 loop is CASSIRRAGTSGRNEQFF. The DNA of the CDR3 is TGTGCCAGTAGTATCCGGCGAGCCGGGACTAGCGGGAGGAATGAGCAGTTCTTC. J is TRBJ2-1 and V is TRBV19; TRBD2 aligns across 15 bases. From germline, CDR1 is LNHDA and CDR2 SQIVND (reference sequence). The trim removed 3 bases at V and 7 bases at J, leaving 10 bases unmatched. The CDR3 covers 18 residues.

V is TRBV5-4 and J is TRBJ1-2; perhaps TRBD1 as D (6 bases). Deletions cut 2 bases from V and 8 bases from J, with 19 bases between. There are 15 residues in the CDR3. CDR1 SGHNT and CDR2 YYREEE come from the germline V gene (reference sequence). The CDR3 DNA reads TGTGCCAGCAGCTTTCCCCCGTCGGACAGAAACGGCTACACCTTC. It codes for CASSFPPSDRNGYTF.

The chain employs TRBV7-9 and TRBJ1-6; D not certain. This CDR3 region has 12 residues. V lost 0 bases and J 7 bases, leaving 1 base between the germline ends. Per germline, CDR1 SEHNR and CDR2 FQNEAQ (reference sequence). CDR3 coding DNA: TGTGCCAGCAGCTTAGCAAATTCACCCCTCCACTTT. Its translation is CASSLANSPLHF. Filled out from reference TRBV7-9 and TRBJ1-6, the complete variable domain reads DTGVSQNPRHKITKRGQNVTFRCDPISEHNRLYWYRQTLGQGPEFLTYFQNEAQLEKSRLLSDRFSAERPKGSFSTLEIQRTEQGDSAMYLCASSLANSPLHFGNGTRLTVT.

The chain recombines TRBV14 with TRBJ2-1, with D uncertain. This CDR3 comprises 12 residues. V was cut by 3 bases and J by 8 bases, with 8 bases left in between. Germline-derived CDR1 and CDR2 are SGHDN and FVKESK. The CDR3 protein is CASSQLIDEQFF. CDR3 sequence (DNA): TGTGCCAGCAGCCAGCTCATAGATGAGCAGTTCTTC.

V gene TRBV25-1 combines with J gene TRBJ2-1; 9 nucleotides agree with TRBD2. Unmatched junction bases numbered 4, after V lost 4 bases and J lost 6 bases. This CDR3 has 14 residues. Germline CDR1 reads MGHDK; CDR2 reads SYGVNS. The CDR3 DNA follows: TGTGCCAGCAGTGTTAGCGGGAGCCCCAATGAGCAGTTCTTC. Amino acids: CASSVSGSPNEQFF.

This chain links TRBV30 with TRBJ2-4; 7 positions match TRBD1. The CDR3 contains 14 residues. Germline V gives CDR1 GTSNPN, CDR2 SVGIG (reference sequence). V gave up 0 bases and J gave up 6 bases; unmatched junction bases: 5. CDR3 protein: CAWSVGTALNIQYF. The DNA of the CDR3 is TGTGCCTGGAGTGTCGGGACAGCCTTAAACATTCAGTACTTC. Based on the CDR3 plus reference TRBV30 and TRBJ2-4, the full variable domain is SQTIHQWPATLVQPVGSPLSLECTVEGTSNPNLYWYRQAAGRGLQLLFYSVGIGQISSEVPQNLSASRPQDRQFILSSKKLLLSDSGFYLCAWSVGTALNIQYFGAGTRLSVL.

This rearrangement joins TRBV18 to TRBJ2-3, with 8 bases lining up with TRBD2. The CDR3 spans 16 residues. CDR1 is KGHSH and CDR2 is LQKENI in the germline V gene. The V and J ends lost 5 bases and 2 bases, in that order; junction bases with no gene match: 9. The CDR3: CASSSFTGLDTDTQYF. CDR3 coding DNA: TGTGCCAGCTCATCTTTTACGGGACTAGACACAGATACGCAGTATTTT.

The J gene is TRBJ2-2, the V gene TRBV14; the D call may be TRBD1 or TRBD2 (6 bases each). Per the germline V gene, CDR1 is SGHDN and CDR2 is FVKESK. V lost 2 bases to trimming and J lost 4 bases, with 11 bases between them. This CDR3 region has 15 residues. The CDR3 protein is CASSQRGTSTGELFF. CDR3 coding DNA: TGTGCCAGCAGCCAAAGGGGGACTTCCACCGGGGAGCTGTTTTTT.

The chain couples TRBV4-2 to TRBJ1-5; 7 positions match TRBD1. This CDR3 is 15 amino acids long. Germline CDR1 reads LGHNA; CDR2 reads YNFKEQ. V dropped 1 base and J dropped 1; count of bases not matched to a gene: 1. CDR3 in amino acids: CASSQAGQSNQPQHF. In DNA form, the CDR3 reads TGTGCCAGCAGCCAAGCGGGACAGAGCAATCAGCCCCAGCATTTT.

This rearrangement joins TRBV28 to TRBJ1-1; 7 bases fit TRBD1. Per the germline V gene, CDR1 is MDHEN and CDR2 is SYDVKM. The junction had 10 bases not matched to a gene; V was cut back by 5 bases and J by 4 bases. The CDR3 is 15 residues long. In DNA, the CDR3 is TGTGCCAGCAGTCTTTCCAGACAGGGCCCCACTGAAGCTTTCTTT. It translates to CASSLSRQGPTEAFF. The full variable domain, in which reference TRBV28 and TRBJ1-1 provide the parts outside the CDR3, is DVKVTQSSRYLVKRTGEKVFLECVQDMDHENMFWYRQDPGLGLRLIYFSYDVKMKEKGDIPEGYSVSREKKERFSLILESASTNQTSMYLCASSLSRQGPTEAFFGQGTRLTVV.

The chain recombines TRBV6-6 with TRBJ1-4, with D uncertain. CDR1 MNHNY and CDR2 SVGAGI come from the germline V gene (reference sequence). Trimming shortened V by 5 bases and J by 6 bases, and 10 bases separated the two germline ends. There are 13 residues in the CDR3. For the CDR3, the DNA is TGTGCCAGCAGTCCCCCCGGGGATGAAAAACTGTTTTTT. Translation gives CASSPPGDEKLFF.

The chain joins TRBV7-9 to TRBJ2-7; 10 bases map to TRBD2. CDR1 is SEHNR and CDR2 is FQNEAQ in the germline V gene (reference sequence). This CDR3 is 15 amino acids long. Trimming removed 5 bases from V and 3 bases from J; junction bases left unmatched: 7. CDR3 region: CASSPPSGSRYEQYF. CDR3 coding DNA: TGTGCCAGCAGCCCTCCTAGCGGGAGTCGCTACGAGCAGTACTTC.

The chain employs TRBV14 and TRBJ2-7; no clear D gene. This CDR3 has 13 amino acids. The V end lost 1 base, the J end lost 1 base, and 5 bases lay between the germline ends. Per germline, CDR1 SGHDN and CDR2 FVKESK. The CDR3, as DNA: TGTGCCAGCAGCCAAGCGGCGTCCTACGAGCAGTACTTC. Its translation is CASSQAASYEQYF.

V is TRBV2 and J is TRBJ2-3; D call uncertain. V was clipped by 8 bases and J by 6 bases, with 12 bases between them. The CDR3 has 12 amino acids. Germline values: CDR1 SNHLY, CDR2 FYNNEI. The CDR3 loop is CASLGPADTQYF. The CDR3 DNA reads as TGTGCCAGCCTCGGGCCTGCCGATACGCAGTATTTT.

The chain couples TRBV5-1 to TRBJ1-5; weak D call: TRBD1 (6 bases). The CDR3 has 17 residues. The germline V gene has CDR1 SGHRS and CDR2 YFSETQ. V was trimmed by 4 bases and J by 3 bases, leaving 20 bases between them. CDR3: CASSTAPNQGHNQPQHF. CDR3 nucleotides: TGCGCCAGCAGCACCGCCCCGAACCAGGGACACAATCAGCCCCAGCATTTT.

The rearrangement uses TRBV5-1 and TRBJ1-1; D not certain. Germline CDR1 SGHRS, CDR2 YFSETQ. The CDR3 extends over 13 amino acids. The V and J ends lost 4 bases and 1 base respectively, with 8 bases between them. The CDR3 sequence: CASSSWSNTEAFF. The CDR3, as DNA: TGCGCCAGCAGCAGTTGGTCGAACACTGAAGCTTTCTTT.